These 29 T cell receptor beta chains came from one sample sequenced in a study of T cell responses to AZD1222 COVID-19 vaccine. TCRdb's table, derived via immunoSEQ multiplex PCR, lists solely in-frame clones and lacks some. The data hold over 100,000 clones, with approximately 90% observed a single time. The material sequenced was peripheral blood, taken on day 0 of AZD1222 vaccination. All receptors derive from an adult in good health.

V and J are TRBV12-3 or TRBV12-4 and TRBJ1-5, with D unclear. Trimming pared 4 bases from V and 6 bases from J, leaving 10 bases between. This CDR3 is built from 13 residues. The CDR3 bases are TGTGCCAGCAGTTCGGAGGTACCTCAGCCCCAGCATTTT. Protein product: CASSSEVPQPQHF.

V gene TRBV5-1 combines with J gene TRBJ1-2; 9 bases line up with TRBD1. Germline V gene sequence: CDR1 SGHRS, CDR2 YFSETQ. Trimming cost V 2 bases and J 4 bases; bases outside gene matches: 12. CDR3 length: 17 residues. The CDR3 reads CASSLSGTGKGGYGYTF. The CDR3 DNA follows: TGCGCCAGCAGCTTATCCGGGACAGGGAAGGGGGGCTATGGCTACACCTTC. The full variable domain, rest sourced from reference TRBV5-1 and TRBJ1-2, is KAGVTQTPRYLIKTRGQQVTLSCSPISGHRSVSWYQQTPGQGLQFLFEYFSETQRNKGNFPGRFSGRQFSNSRSEMNVSTLELGDSALYLCASSLSGTGKGGYGYTFGSGTRLTVV.

The chain carries TRBV18 and TRBJ2-5, with D possibly TRBD1 on 5 matching bases. Looked up from germline, CDR1 is KGHSH and CDR2 is LQKENI. The CDR3 totals 16 residues. The V and J ends lost 1 base and 1 base respectively, with 13 bases between them. The CDR3: CASSPLYGALQETQYF. Written as DNA, the CDR3 is TGTGCCAGCTCACCACTGTATGGGGCCCTCCAAGAGACCCAGTACTTC.

This chain links TRBV27 with TRBJ2-1; 15 nucleotides agree with TRBD2. The CDR3 extends over 14 amino acids. CDR1 MNHEY and CDR2 SMNVEV come from the germline V gene (reference sequence). V dropped 4 bases and J dropped 9; count of bases not matched to a gene: 1. The CDR3 sequence is CASSWTSGGVEQFF. The CDR3 DNA follows: TGTGCCAGCAGTTGGACTAGCGGGGGGGTTGAGCAGTTCTTC.

The V gene is TRBV2, the J gene TRBJ1-6, with 8 positions matching TRBD1. With 6 bases clipped from V and 15 bases from J, the junction kept 13 bases outside the gene matches. The CDR3 totals 14 residues. Per germline, CDR1 SNHLY and CDR2 FYNNEI. The CDR3 nucleotides are TGTGCCAGCAGACCCGGGACAGGATATATGGTCCTCCACTTT. Protein sequence: CASRPGTGYMVLHF.

The CDR3: CASSLTPDTDTQYF. In DNA form, the CDR3 reads TGTGCCAGCAGCTTAACTCCGGACACAGATACGCAGTATTTT. The chain links TRBV7-3 to TRBJ2-3, with no clear D. Germline CDR1 SGHTA, CDR2 FQGTGA. The ends were cut back, 0 bases at V and 2 bases at J, with 6 bases in the middle. The CDR3 totals 14 residues. The complete variable domain, with remaining parts taken from reference TRBV7-3 and TRBJ2-3, reads GAGVSQTPSNKVTEKGKYVELRCDPISGHTALYWYRQSLGQGPEFLIYFQGTGAADDSGLPNDRFFAVRPEGSVSTLKIQRTERGDSAVYLCASSLTPDTDTQYFGPGTRLTVL.

This clone was detected a few times. The V gene is TRBV4-3, the J gene TRBJ1-2; TRBD1 matches at 11 bases. The CDR3 sequence is 16 residues long. Losses at the gene ends were 3 bases for V and 3 bases for J; bases not matched to a gene: 6. Germline loops: CDR1 LGHNA, CDR2 YSLEER. The CDR3 region is CASSQPGTGGYYGYTF. The DNA of the CDR3 is TGCGCCAGCAGCCAGCCCGGGACAGGGGGTTACTATGGCTACACCTTC.

The chain joins TRBV6-6 to TRBJ2-7; D is ambiguous. This CDR3 contains 11 residues. V lost 8 bases and J lost 5, with 10 bases in between. Looked up from germline, CDR1 is MNHNY and CDR2 is SVGAGI (reference sequence). CDR3 region: CASATLHEQYV. For the CDR3, the DNA is TGTGCCAGCGCGACCCTCCACGAGCAGTACGTC.

The CDR3 reads CASSVGRREGYNEQFF. The CDR3 bases are TGTGCCAGCAGCGTCGGGAGGCGGGAGGGCTACAATGAGCAGTTCTTC. This chain uses TRBV9 with TRBJ2-1, with TRBD2 identical over 9 bases. V gave up 2 bases and J gave up 3 bases; unmatched junction bases: 6. The CDR3 sequence is 16 residues long. CDR1 is SGDLS, CDR2 YYNGEE, per germline.

This clone was found once. V and J are TRBV19 and TRBJ1-1; 10 nucleotides agree with TRBD1. This CDR3 comprises 16 residues. Germline-derived CDR1 and CDR2 are LNHDA and SQIVND (reference sequence). V shed 3 bases and J 3 bases; nucleotides not matched to a gene: 7. The CDR3 nucleotides are TGTGCCAGTAGTATGGCTCACGGGACAGGGGACACTGAAGCTTTCTTT. This gives the protein CASSMAHGTGDTEAFF.

The rearrangement joins TRBV19 to TRBJ1-1; 10 nucleotides line up with TRBD1. J was trimmed by 8 bases and V by 6 bases; bases with no gene match: 6. The CDR3 sequence is 13 residues long. The germline V gene encodes CDR1 LNHDA and CDR2 SQIVND (reference sequence). The CDR3 protein is CASRGQGTFEAFF. The CDR3 DNA reads as TGTGCCAGTAGGGGACAGGGGACGTTCGAAGCTTTCTTT.

The gene calls are TRBV4-1 and TRBJ2-5, with 11 bases aligning to TRBD2. The J segment lost 2 bases and the V segment lost 3 bases, leaving 5 bases of the junction unmatched. Germline V CDR1 and CDR2: MGHRA, YSYEKL. The CDR3 loop spans 16 amino acids. The CDR3 loop reads CASSQDLAGGQETQYF. The CDR3 bases are TGCGCCAGCAGCCAGGACTTAGCGGGAGGGCAAGAGACCCAGTACTTC.

As DNA, the CDR3 is TGTGCCAGCAGCCCCCGAAAAGGGGGGTCCTACGAGCAGTACGTC. Protein: CASSPRKGGSYEQYV. This chain links TRBV12-1 with TRBJ2-7. TRBV12-1 is a pseudogene segment. This CDR3 region has 15 residues.

The V and J genes are TRBV11-1 and TRBJ1-1; unclear D gene. CDR1 and CDR2 (germline): SGHAT, FQDESV (reference sequence). The V end was cut by 6 bases, the J end by 1 base, with 9 bases between. CDR3 length: 13 residues. DNA of the CDR3: TGTGCCAGCAGTTACAAGGGGAACACTGAAGCTTTCTTT. As protein: CASSYKGNTEAFF.

The gene calls are TRBV11-2 and TRBJ1-1, with TRBD1 matching 7 bases. The V gene end was trimmed by 5 bases and the J gene end by 0 bases; junction bases not matched to a gene: 3. Germline CDR1 SGHAT, CDR2 FQNNGV. This CDR3 region has 14 residues. The CDR3 DNA sequence: TGTGCCAGCAGCATGGGACAGCTGAACACTGAAGCTTTCTTT. Protein product: CASSMGQLNTEAFF.

The chain recombines TRBV5-1 with TRBJ1-1; perhaps TRBD1 as D (6 bases). Germline-derived CDR1 and CDR2 are SGHRS and YFSETQ. This CDR3 region has 14 residues. Trimming took 0 bases from V and 4 from J, leaving 10 bases between them. The CDR3 sequence: CASSLVQGGTEAFF. The CDR3 coding sequence is TGCGCCAGCAGCTTGGTACAGGGTGGCACTGAAGCTTTCTTT.

The chain links TRBV11-2 to TRBJ2-7; a weak D match, TRBD1 (6 bases). Germline V gene sequence: CDR1 SGHAT, CDR2 FQNNGV. This CDR3 region has 15 residues. V was trimmed by 5 bases and J by 2 bases, leaving 16 bases between them. The CDR3, as DNA: TGTGCCAGCAGCCCTGACCGCAGGGGCGCCTACGAGCAGTACTTC. Protein: CASSPDRRGAYEQYF.

The chain recombines TRBV24-1 with TRBJ1-2; 8 nucleotides line up with TRBD1. CDR1 is KGHDR and CDR2 is SFDVKD in the germline V gene. The CDR3 is made up of 15 amino acids. J was trimmed by 7 bases and V by 4 bases; bases with no gene match: 10. CDR3 protein: CATSEPGQGRGGYTF. The CDR3 region has the DNA TGTGCCACCAGTGAGCCTGGACAGGGCCGGGGTGGCTACACCTTC.

The V gene is TRBV5-1, the J gene TRBJ2-1; no clear D gene. Germline V gene lookup returns CDR1 SGHRS and CDR2 YFSETQ. CDR3 size: 14 residues. The V end was cut by 0 bases, the J end by 7 bases, with 11 bases between. The CDR3 nucleotides are TGCGCCAGCAGCTTGGAATATAGGCGGAATGAGCAGTTCTTC. Its protein product is CASSLEYRRNEQFF.

This chain joins TRBV19 and TRBJ2-5; 11 positions match TRBD2. The CDR3 sequence is 15 residues long. V shed 3 bases, J shed 5 bases, and the junction held 5 bases outside the gene matches. The germline V gene has CDR1 LNHDA and CDR2 SQIVND (reference sequence). CDR3 sequence reads: CASSMIAGGRETQYF. DNA of the CDR3: TGTGCCAGTAGTATGATAGCGGGGGGGCGGGAGACCCAGTACTTC.

This chain connects TRBV7-9 to TRBJ1-1; possibly TRBD1 for D (6 bases). Germline V lookup: CDR1 SEHNR, CDR2 FQNEAQ (reference sequence). With 1 base removed from V and 6 bases from J, the gap between germline ends came to 21 bases. CDR3 length: 17 amino acids. The CDR3 reads CASSLEGPKARGSEAFF. In nucleotides, the CDR3 is TGTGCCAGCAGCTTAGAAGGGCCCAAGGCCAGGGGCTCTGAAGCTTTCTTT.

This chain uses TRBV19 with TRBJ2-1, with 10 bases identical to TRBD2. CDR1 is LNHDA and CDR2 is SQIVND in the germline V gene (reference sequence). This CDR3 spans 18 amino acids. V gave up 0 bases and J gave up 3 bases; unmatched junction bases: 8. The CDR3 loop is CASSIDALAGAVYNEQFF. For the CDR3, the DNA is TGTGCCAGTAGTATAGACGCTCTAGCGGGAGCGGTCTACAATGAGCAGTTCTTC.

This clone was picked up one time. The chain's CDR3 is CASSRGQGGNEQFF. The CDR3, as DNA: TGCGCCAGCAGCCGAGGACAGGGGGGCAATGAGCAGTTCTTC. The chain carries TRBV5-1 and TRBJ2-1, with 10 positions matching TRBD1. Germline V gene sequence: CDR1 SGHRS, CDR2 YFSETQ. The CDR3 sequence is 14 residues long. V was pared by 4 bases and J by 6 bases, with 4 bases of the junction left unmatched.

The rearrangement joins TRBV4-3 to TRBJ2-7, with D tentatively TRBD2 (6 bases). CDR1 is LGHNA and CDR2 is YSLEER in the germline V gene. The CDR3 runs to 17 residues. V lost 1 base and J lost 3, with 19 bases in between. The CDR3 sequence is CASSQGWGVAQLYEQYF. The CDR3 region has the DNA TGCGCCAGCAGCCAAGGATGGGGGGTTGCGCAACTCTACGAGCAGTACTTC.

The gene calls are TRBV7-9 and TRBJ1-2; 7 nucleotides agree with TRBD1. Germline loops: CDR1 SEHNR, CDR2 FQNEAQ (reference sequence). There are 13 residues in the CDR3. The trim removed 3 bases at V and 6 bases at J, leaving 4 bases unmatched. This CDR3 reads CASSFTGAHGYTF. As DNA, the CDR3 is TGTGCCAGCAGCTTTACAGGGGCCCATGGCTACACCTTC.

This chain uses TRBV3-1 (or the pseudogene TRBV3-2) with TRBJ2-1; D perhaps matches TRBD1 (6 bases). CDR3 length: 15 residues. V was cut by 4 bases and J by 6 bases, with 16 bases left in between. The germline gives CDR1 LGHDT, CDR2 YNNKEL (reference sequence). The CDR3 nucleotides read TGTGCCAGCAGCCTCCAAACAGGGAAAGGCAATGAGCAGTTCTTC. Translating gives CASSLQTGKGNEQFF.

This clone was detected a few times. The chain links TRBV7-2 to TRBJ2-7, with D perhaps given as TRBD1 or TRBD2 (5 bases each). This CDR3 contains 17 residues. Trimming cost V 1 base and J 1 base, with 17 bases left between them. Germline CDR1 SGHTA, CDR2 FQGNSA. CDR3 sequence: CASSLVIWDPSSYEQYF. CDR3 coding DNA: TGTGCCAGCAGCTTAGTGATTTGGGACCCTTCATCCTACGAGCAGTACTTC.

This clone was detected a few times. CDR3 nucleotide sequence: TGTGCCAGCAGTTTATCAGGAGGGGGGACAGGGAGTAACTATGGCTACACCTTC. Encoded protein: CASSLSGGGTGSNYGYTF. The chain employs TRBV27 and TRBJ1-2, with TRBD1 matching 9 bases. CDR1 is MNHEY and CDR2 is SMNVEV in the germline V gene (reference sequence). The V and J ends lost 0 bases and 1 base, in that order; junction bases with no gene match: 9. The CDR3 consists of 18 residues.

The chain is built from TRBV2 and TRBJ2-1; D gene ambiguous. The V gene lost 2 bases and the J gene lost 15 bases, with 11 bases spanning the gap. The CDR3 sequence is 11 residues long. Germline assignment: CDR1 SNHLY and CDR2 FYNNEI. DNA of the CDR3: TGTGCCAGCAGTGAACTCACAAGAGGGTTCTTC. Its protein product is CASSELTRGFF.